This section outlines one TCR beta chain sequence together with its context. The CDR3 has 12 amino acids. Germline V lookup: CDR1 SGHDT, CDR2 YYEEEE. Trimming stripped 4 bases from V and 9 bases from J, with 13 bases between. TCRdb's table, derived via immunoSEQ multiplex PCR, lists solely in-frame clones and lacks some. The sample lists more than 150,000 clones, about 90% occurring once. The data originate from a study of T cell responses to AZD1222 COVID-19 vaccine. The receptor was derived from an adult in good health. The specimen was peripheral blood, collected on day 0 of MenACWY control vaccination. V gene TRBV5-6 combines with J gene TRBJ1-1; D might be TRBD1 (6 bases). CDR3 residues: CASSPGGAKAFF. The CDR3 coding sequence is TGTGCCAGCAGCCCTGGGGGGGCGAAAGCTTTCTTT.